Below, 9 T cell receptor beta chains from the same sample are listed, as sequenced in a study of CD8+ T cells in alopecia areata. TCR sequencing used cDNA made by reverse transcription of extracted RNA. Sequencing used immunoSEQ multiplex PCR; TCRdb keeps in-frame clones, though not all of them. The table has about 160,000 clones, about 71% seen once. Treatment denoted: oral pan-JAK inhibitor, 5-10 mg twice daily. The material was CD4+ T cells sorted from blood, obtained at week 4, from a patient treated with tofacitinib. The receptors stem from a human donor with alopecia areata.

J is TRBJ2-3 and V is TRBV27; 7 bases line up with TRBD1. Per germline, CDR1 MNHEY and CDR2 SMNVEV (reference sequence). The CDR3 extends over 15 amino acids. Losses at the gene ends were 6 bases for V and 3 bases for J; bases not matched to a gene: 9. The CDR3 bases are TGTGCCAGCAGCCCACAGGGGAGAGGGACAGATACGCAGTATTTT. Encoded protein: CASSPQGRGTDTQYF.

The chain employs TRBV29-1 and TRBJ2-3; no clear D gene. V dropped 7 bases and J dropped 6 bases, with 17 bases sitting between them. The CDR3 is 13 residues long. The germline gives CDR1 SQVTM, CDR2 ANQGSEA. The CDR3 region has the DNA TGCAGCGGTAGATTAGCACTGTGGGATACGCAGTATTTT. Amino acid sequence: CSGRLALWDTQYF.

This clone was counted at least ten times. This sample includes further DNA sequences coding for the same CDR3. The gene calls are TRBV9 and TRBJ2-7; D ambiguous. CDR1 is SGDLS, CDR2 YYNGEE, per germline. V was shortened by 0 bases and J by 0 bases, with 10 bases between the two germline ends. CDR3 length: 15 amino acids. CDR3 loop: CASSVGTASSYEQYF. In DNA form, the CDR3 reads TGTGCCAGCAGCGTAGGGACGGCCAGCTCCTACGAGCAGTACTTC.

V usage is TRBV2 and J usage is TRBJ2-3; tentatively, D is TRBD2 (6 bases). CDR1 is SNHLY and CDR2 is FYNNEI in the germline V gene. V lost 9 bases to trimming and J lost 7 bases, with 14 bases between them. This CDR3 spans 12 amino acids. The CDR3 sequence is CASSGAHHTQYF. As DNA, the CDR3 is TGTGCCAGTAGCGGTGCGCACCATACGCAGTATTTT.

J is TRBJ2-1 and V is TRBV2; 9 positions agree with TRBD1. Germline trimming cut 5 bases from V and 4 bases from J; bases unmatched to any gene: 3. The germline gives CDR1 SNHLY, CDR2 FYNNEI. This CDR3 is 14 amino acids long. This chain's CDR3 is CASSLGQGYNEQFF. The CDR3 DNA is TGTGCCAGCAGTTTGGGACAGGGTTACAATGAGCAGTTCTTC. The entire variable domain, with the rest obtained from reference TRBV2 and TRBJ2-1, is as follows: EPEVTQTPSHQVTQMGQEVILRCVPISNHLYFYWYRQILGQKVEFLVSFYNNEISEKSEIFDDQFSVERPDGSNFTLKIRSTKLEDSAMYFCASSLGQGYNEQFFGPGTRLTVL.

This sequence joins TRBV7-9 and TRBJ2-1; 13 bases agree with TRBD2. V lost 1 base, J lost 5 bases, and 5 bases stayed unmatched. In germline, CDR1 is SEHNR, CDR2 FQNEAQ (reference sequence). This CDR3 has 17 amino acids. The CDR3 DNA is TGTGCCAGCAGCTTAGGTGGACTAGCGGGGGAAAACAATGAGCAGTTCTTC. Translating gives CASSLGGLAGENNEQFF.

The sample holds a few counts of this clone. The CDR3 loop reads CAWSVHGPGEQYF. CDR3 DNA: TGTGCCTGGAGTGTACACGGACCGGGGGAGCAGTACTTC. The V and J genes are TRBV30 and TRBJ2-7; a possible D gene is TRBD2 (5 bases). Germline CDR1 reads GTSNPN; CDR2 reads SVGIG (reference sequence). V was shortened by 0 bases and J by 7 bases, with 13 bases between the two germline ends. The CDR3 is 13 amino acids.

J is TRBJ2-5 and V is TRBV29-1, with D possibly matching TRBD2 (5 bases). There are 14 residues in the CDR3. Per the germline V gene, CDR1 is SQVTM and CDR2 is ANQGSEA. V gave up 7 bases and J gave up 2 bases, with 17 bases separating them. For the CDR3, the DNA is TGCAGCGCTACCCTCGGGGTCGCGCAAGAGACCCAGTACTTC. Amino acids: CSATLGVAQETQYF.

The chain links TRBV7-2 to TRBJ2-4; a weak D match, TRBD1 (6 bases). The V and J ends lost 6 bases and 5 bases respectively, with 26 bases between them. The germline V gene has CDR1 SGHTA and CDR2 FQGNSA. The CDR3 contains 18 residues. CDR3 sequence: CASRKSVLVAGAQNIQYF. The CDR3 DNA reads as TGTGCCAGCAGGAAATCAGTATTGGTGGCAGGGGCCCAAAACATTCAGTACTTC.